This T cell receptor (beta chain) stems from a study of blood T cell repertoires in COVID-19. About the study: Samples came from the United States, Italy and Spain, spanning acute and convalescent COVID-19. The analysed material was cDNA or gDNA that came from T cells, B-cell-depleted T cells, or PBMCs.

The CDR3 loop spans 16 amino acids. Germline V gene data show CDR1 as MNHEY and CDR2 as SVGEGT. Trimming removed 0 bases at V and 8 bases at J, with 14 bases between. In this sample, this clone turned up once. In the authors' workflow: Amplified reference gene primers provided the basis for estimating nucleated cell counts. Generated by immunoSEQ multiplex PCR, the TCRdb table keeps only in-frame clones and is missing some. V and J calls and clone size are given by that table; D and trimming were obtained from the DNA. The sample contains 65,000 or so clones, more than 65% of which appear only once. The material sequenced was peripheral blood. The clonotype comes from a human donor in a cohort sampled during active COVID-19. The chain carries TRBV6-2 or TRBV6-3 and TRBJ1-6; no reliable D call. The CDR3 DNA reads TGTGCCAGCAGTTACTCGGCGGGGATGGTGGATTCACCCCTCCACTTT. The encoded protein is CASSYSAGMVDSPLHF.